This T cell receptor (beta chain) was sequenced during a study of T cell repertoires in cytomegalovirus infection. One entry per CDR3 protein results from TCRdb running MiXCR on the reads. The top ten hold about 50% of the sample, which has about 150,000 distinct CDR3 sequences, about 32% seen once. Ten or more counts support this clonotype. Its matching antigen is unknown. The source material was CD8+ T cells from cultured PBMCs, sampled from culture after CMV antigen stimulation. The receptor was isolated from a human donor in good health (CMV status not recorded). Some clones in this sample may be carry-over from other donors' samples.

The CDR3 reads CASSTGTSSTDTQYF. The CDR3 DNA follows: TGTGCCAGTAGTACCGGGACGTCTAGCACAGATACGCAGTATTTT. The rearrangement uses TRBV19 and TRBJ2-3; D may be TRBD1 or TRBD2 (5 bases each). The germline V gene encodes CDR1 LNHDA and CDR2 SQIVND (reference sequence). The CDR3 extends over 15 amino acids. The ends were cut back, 4 bases at V and 0 bases at J, with 11 bases in the middle.